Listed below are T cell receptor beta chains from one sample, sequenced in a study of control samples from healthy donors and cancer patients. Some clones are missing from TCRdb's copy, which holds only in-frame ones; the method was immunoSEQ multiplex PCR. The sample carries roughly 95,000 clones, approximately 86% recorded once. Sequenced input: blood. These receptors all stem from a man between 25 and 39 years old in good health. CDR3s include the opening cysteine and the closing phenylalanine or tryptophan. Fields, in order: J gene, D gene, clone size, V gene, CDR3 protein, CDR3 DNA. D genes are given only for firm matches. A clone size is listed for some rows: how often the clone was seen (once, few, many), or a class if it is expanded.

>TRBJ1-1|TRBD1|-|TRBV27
CASSSDRATEAFF
TGTGCCAGCAGTTCCGACAGGGCCACTGAAGCTTTCTTT
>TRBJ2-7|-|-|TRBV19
CASSIFGGTTYEQYF
TGTGCCAGTAGTATATTCGGGGGAACAACCTACGAGCAGTACTTC
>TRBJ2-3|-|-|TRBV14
CASSQIQGRADTQYF
TGTGCCAGCAGCCAAATACAGGGTAGGGCAGATACGCAGTATTTT
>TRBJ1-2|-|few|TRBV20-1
CSARQQYGYTF
TGCAGTGCTAGACAGCAATATGGCTACACCTTC
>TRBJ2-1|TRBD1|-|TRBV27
CASSPGGLLHNEQFF
TGTGCCAGCAGTCCAGGGGGCCTACTCCACAATGAGCAGTTCTTC
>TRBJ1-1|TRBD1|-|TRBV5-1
CASSSPPGQGTVVTEAFF
TGCGCCAGCAGCTCACCTCCGGGACAGGGAACCGTGGTCACTGAAGCTTTCTTT
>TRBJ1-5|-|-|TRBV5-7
CASTLAGFSNQPQHF
TGTGCCAGCACTTTGGCAGGGTTTTCCAATCAGCCCCAGCATTTT
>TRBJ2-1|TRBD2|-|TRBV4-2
CASNSAVGLAGEKNEQFF
TGTGCCAGCAACTCGGCCGTCGGACTAGCGGGAGAGAAAAATGAGCAGTTCTTC
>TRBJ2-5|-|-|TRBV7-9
CASSLAFGLETQYF
TGTGCCAGCAGCTTAGCGTTCGGGCTGGAGACCCAGTACTTC
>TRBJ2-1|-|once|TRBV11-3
CASSPGTTSNEQFF
TGTGCCAGCAGCCCCGGGACCACTTCCAATGAGCAGTTCTTC
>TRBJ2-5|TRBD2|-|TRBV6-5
CASRGTSGPPTQYF
TGTGCCAGCAGGGGGACTAGCGGCCCCCCAACCCAGTACTTC
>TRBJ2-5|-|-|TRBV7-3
CASSLNGGRIGMETQYF
TGTGCCAGCAGCTTAAACGGGGGGCGCATAGGCATGGAGACCCAGTACTTC
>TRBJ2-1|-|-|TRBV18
CASSPSFRVVSYNEQFF
TGTGCCAGCTCACCGTCCTTCAGGGTAGTCTCCTACAATGAGCAGTTCTTC
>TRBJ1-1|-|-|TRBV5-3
CARSLGAALNTEAFF
TGTGCCAGAAGCTTGGGGGCAGCGCTGAACACTGAAGCTTTCTTT
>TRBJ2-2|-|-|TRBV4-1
CASSLTGVAGTGELFF
TGCGCCAGCAGCCTCACTGGCGTAGCAGGGACCGGGGAGCTGTTTTTT
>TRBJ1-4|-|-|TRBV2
CASSGGLDNEKLFF
TGTGCCAGCAGTGGGGGCCTTGATAATGAAAAACTGTTTTTT
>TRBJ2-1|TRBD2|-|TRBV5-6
CASSLLAGVNYNEQFF
TGTGCCAGCAGCTTGCTAGCGGGAGTTAATTACAATGAGCAGTTCTTC
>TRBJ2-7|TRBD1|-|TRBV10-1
CASSSPKGTGTGDYEQYF
TGCGCCAGCAGTAGCCCTAAAGGAACCGGGACAGGGGACTACGAGCAGTACTTC
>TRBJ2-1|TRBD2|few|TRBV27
CASRRRLAGGRVGEQFF
TGTGCCAGCAGACGACGACTAGCGGGAGGTAGGGTAGGTGAGCAGTTCTTC
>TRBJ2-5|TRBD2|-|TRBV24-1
CATSDWAGGVSETQYF
TGTGCCACCAGTGATTGGGCGGGAGGAGTGTCAGAGACCCAGTACTTC
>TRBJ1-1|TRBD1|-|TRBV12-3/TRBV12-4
CASTSTGEAFF
TGTGCCAGCACCTCGACAGGGGAGGCTTTCTTT
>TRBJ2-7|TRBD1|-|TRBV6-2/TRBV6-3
CASSYSSGQGTYEQYF
TGTGCCAGCAGTTACTCGTCTGGACAGGGGACCTACGAGCAGTACTTC
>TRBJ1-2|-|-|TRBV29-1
CSVARGNVYGYTF
TGCAGCGTTGCCCGGGGGAATGTCTATGGCTACACCTTC
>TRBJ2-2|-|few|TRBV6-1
CASSVARSTNTGELFF
TGTGCCAGCAGTGTGGCCAGATCGACCAACACCGGGGAGCTGTTTTTT
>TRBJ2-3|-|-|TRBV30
CAWNGKGTDTQYF
TGTGCCTGGAACGGGAAGGGGACAGATACGCAGTATTTT
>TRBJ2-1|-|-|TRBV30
CAWVGYRPEQFF
TGTGCCTGGGTTGGGTATCGGCCTGAGCAGTTCTTC
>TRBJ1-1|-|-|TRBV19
CASSIGGTNTEAFF
TGTGCCAGTAGTATAGGGGGTACGAACACTGAAGCTTTCTTT
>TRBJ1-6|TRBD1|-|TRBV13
CASSHRTGVISPLHF
TGTGCCAGCAGCCACCGGACAGGGGTAATTTCACCCCTCCACTTT
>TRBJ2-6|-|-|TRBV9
CASSVQGTGANVLTF
TGTGCCAGCAGCGTTCAGGGGACTGGGGCCAACGTCCTGACTTTC
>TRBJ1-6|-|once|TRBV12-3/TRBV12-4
CASSLQSHSPLHF
TGTGCCAGCAGTTTACAATCTCATTCACCCCTCCACTTT
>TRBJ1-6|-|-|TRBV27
CASSLSAGVSNSPLHF
TGTGCCAGCAGTTTATCAGCAGGGGTATCTAATTCACCCCTCCACTTT
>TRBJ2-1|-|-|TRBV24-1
CATSFSGYNEQFF
TGTGCCACCAGTTTTAGCGGCTACAATGAGCAGTTCTTC